The text below deals with one TCR beta chain. Its matching antigen is unknown. Germline lookup yields CDR1 DFQATT and CDR2 SNEGSKA (reference sequence). V lost 3 bases to trimming and J lost 4 bases, with 24 bases between them. The CDR3 is 17 residues long. MiXCR, applied by TCRdb to the 5' RACE reads, yields one record per CDR3 protein. In the table there are 200,000 to 250,000 distinct CDR3 sequences, about 17% of which are singletons. The data were obtained in a study of CD8 T cells in ankylosing spondylitis. Broader study findings: Disease-linked clones were reportedly significantly enriched in matched ankylosing spondylitis synovial fluid. The study identified a TCR beta motif of seven or eight highly homologous variants that appeared characteristic of ankylosing spondylitis blood. Past research had described some motif variants in reactive arthritis synovial fluid and blood.

Sequences were obtained from blood, either unsorted or a sorted T cell fraction (not recorded which). The receptor's source is a male donor with ankylosing spondylitis. This chain joins TRBV20-1 and TRBJ1-2, with D perhaps matching TRBD1 (5 bases). This CDR3 is CSARGSPPKQAVYGYTF. The DNA of the CDR3 is TGCAGTGCTAGGGGGTCCCCACCCAAACAGGCCGTCTATGGCTACACCTTC.